This TCR beta chain came from a study of Graves' ophthalmopathy and Graves' hyperthyroidism. It was from about 10 ml of fresh peripheral blood that the PBMCs came. This CDR3 spans 17 amino acids. Germline V gene data show CDR1 as DFQATT and CDR2 as SNEGSKA (reference sequence). With 0 bases removed from V and 0 bases from J, the gap between germline ends came to 15 bases. CDR3 regions of TCR beta were amplified from RNA transcripts. HTBI-primed first-round RT-PCR preceded second-round multiplex PCR. MiXCR, run by TCRdb on the multiplex PCR reads, gives a single entry per CDR3 protein. Found here are about 220,000 distinct CDR3 sequences, under 25% of them singletons; the top ten hold about 46%. This clonotype was observed at least ten times.

This clonotype originated in a woman aged 50 to 60 with Graves' ophthalmopathy. The sample consisted of peripheral blood. The rearrangement links TRBV20-1 to TRBJ2-4, with D tentatively TRBD2 (5 bases). CDR3 amino acids: CSARDPGGSIAKNIQYF. DNA for the CDR3: TGCAGTGCTAGAGATCCGGGCGGGTCGATAGCCAAAAACATTCAGTACTTC.